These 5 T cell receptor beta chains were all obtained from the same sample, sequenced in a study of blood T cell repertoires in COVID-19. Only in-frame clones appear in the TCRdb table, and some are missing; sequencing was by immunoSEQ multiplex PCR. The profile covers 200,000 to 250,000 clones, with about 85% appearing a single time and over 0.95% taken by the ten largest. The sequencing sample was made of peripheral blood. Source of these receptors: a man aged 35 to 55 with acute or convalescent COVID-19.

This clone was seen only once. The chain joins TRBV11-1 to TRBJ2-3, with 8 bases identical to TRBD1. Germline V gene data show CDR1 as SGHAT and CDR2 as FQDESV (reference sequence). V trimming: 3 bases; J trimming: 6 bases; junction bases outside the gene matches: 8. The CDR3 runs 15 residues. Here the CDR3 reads CASSFLGQEWDTQYF. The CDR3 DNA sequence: TGTGCCAGCAGCTTCCTGGGACAGGAGTGGGATACGCAGTATTTT.

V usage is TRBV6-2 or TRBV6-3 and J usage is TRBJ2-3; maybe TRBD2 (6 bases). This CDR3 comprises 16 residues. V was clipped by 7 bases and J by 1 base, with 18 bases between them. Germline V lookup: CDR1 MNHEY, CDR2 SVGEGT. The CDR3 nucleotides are TGTGCCAGCACCCCGCCTCTTGGCGGGGGCACAGATACGCAGTATTTT. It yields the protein CASTPPLGGGTDTQYF.

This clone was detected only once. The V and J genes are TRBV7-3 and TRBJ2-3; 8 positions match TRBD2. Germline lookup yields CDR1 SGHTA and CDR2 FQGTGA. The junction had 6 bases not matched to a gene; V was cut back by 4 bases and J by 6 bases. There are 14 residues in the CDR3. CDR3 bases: TGTGCCAGCAGCTCCGGACTAGCTCCGGATACGCAGTATTTT. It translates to CASSSGLAPDTQYF.

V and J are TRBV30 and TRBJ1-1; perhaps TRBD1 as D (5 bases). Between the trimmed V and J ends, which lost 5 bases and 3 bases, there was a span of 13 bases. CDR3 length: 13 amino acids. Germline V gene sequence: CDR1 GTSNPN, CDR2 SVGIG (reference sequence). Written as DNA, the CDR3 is TGTGCCTGGGAGGGGCTTAAGGACACTGAAGCTTTCTTT. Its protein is CAWEGLKDTEAFF.

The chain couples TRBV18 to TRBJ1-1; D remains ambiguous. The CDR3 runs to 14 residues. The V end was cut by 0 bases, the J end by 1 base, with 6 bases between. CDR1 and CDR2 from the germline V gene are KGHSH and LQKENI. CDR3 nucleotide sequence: TGTGCCAGCTCACCACCGGAGGGGAACACTGAAGCTTTCTTT. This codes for CASSPPEGNTEAFF.